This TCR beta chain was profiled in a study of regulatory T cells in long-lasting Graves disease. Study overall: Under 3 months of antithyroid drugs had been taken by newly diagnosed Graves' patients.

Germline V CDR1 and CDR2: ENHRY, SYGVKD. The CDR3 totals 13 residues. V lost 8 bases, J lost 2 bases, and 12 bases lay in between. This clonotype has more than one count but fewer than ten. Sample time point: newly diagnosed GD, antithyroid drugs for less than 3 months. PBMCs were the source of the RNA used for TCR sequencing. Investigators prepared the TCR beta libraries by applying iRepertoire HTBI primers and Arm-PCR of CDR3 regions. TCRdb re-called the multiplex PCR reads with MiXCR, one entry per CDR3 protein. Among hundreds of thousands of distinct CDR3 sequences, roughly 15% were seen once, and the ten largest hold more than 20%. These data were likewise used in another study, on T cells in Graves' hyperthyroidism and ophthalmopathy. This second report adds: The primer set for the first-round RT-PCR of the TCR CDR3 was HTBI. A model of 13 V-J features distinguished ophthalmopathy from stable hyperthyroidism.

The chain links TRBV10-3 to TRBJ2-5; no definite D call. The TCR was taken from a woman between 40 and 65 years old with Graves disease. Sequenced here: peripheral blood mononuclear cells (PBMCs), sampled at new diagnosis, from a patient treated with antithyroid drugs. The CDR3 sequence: CAISTAKQETQYF. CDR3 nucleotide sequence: TGTGCCATCTCAACGGCGAAACAAGAGACCCAGTACTTC.